The 21 T cell receptor beta chains reported below all come from one sample, sequenced in a study of blood T cell repertoires in COVID-19. The table came from immunoSEQ multiplex PCR; TCRdb's copy has only in-frame clones and leaves some out. Of approximately 390,000 clones detected, approximately 87% appear once; the ten largest clones hold under 3%. Sequenced material: peripheral blood. The receptors were gathered from a woman aged 60-75 years with COVID-19, enrolled during active disease.

This chain links TRBV6-5 with TRBJ2-7, with a weak D call TRBD1 (7 bases). V lost 4 bases, J lost 3 bases, and 16 bases lay in between. Germline V gives CDR1 MNHEY, CDR2 SVGAGI. The CDR3 length is 15 residues. The CDR3 loop reads CASSSWTGGSYEQYF. The CDR3, as DNA: TGTGCCAGCAGTTCATGGACAGGAGGGAGCTACGAGCAGTACTTC.

The chain's CDR3 is CASSLRTSRLDGNTIYF. CDR3 sequence (DNA): TGTGCCAGCAGTTTAAGGACATCCCGGCTGGATGGAAACACCATATATTTT. V and J are TRBV27 and TRBJ1-3; possibly TRBD1 for D (5 bases). Germline V CDR1 and CDR2: MNHEY, SMNVEV (reference sequence). With 2 bases removed from V and 3 bases from J, the gap between germline ends came to 17 bases. The CDR3 has 17 amino acids.

The chain employs TRBV2 and TRBJ1-2; no definite D call. The CDR3 length is 12 residues. Per the germline V gene, CDR1 is SNHLY and CDR2 is FYNNEI. V was pared by 4 bases and J by 7 bases, with 10 bases between. CDR3 sequence: CASSAGKSGYTF. The CDR3 DNA reads as TGTGCCAGCAGTGCCGGGAAAAGTGGCTACACCTTC.

This sequence joins TRBV2 and TRBJ1-5, with D uncertain. The V gene lost 4 bases and the J gene lost 0 bases, with 10 bases spanning the gap. Per the germline V gene, CDR1 is SNHLY and CDR2 is FYNNEI. The CDR3 spans 15 residues. This chain's CDR3 is CASSVLSSSNQPQHF. CDR3 bases: TGTGCCAGCAGTGTTTTATCCAGTAGCAATCAGCCCCAGCATTTT.

The chain links TRBV7-3 to TRBJ2-3; maybe TRBD1 (5 bases). V was clipped by 5 bases and J by 2 bases, with 14 bases between them. Germline CDR1 is SGHTA and CDR2 is FQGTGA. The CDR3 has 15 residues. The CDR3 spells CASSQSGSATDTQYF. In nucleotides, the CDR3 is TGTGCCAGCAGCCAGTCAGGGTCTGCCACAGATACGCAGTATTTT.

The V gene is TRBV6-1, the J gene TRBJ2-4; a weak D match, TRBD1 (6 bases). From germline, CDR1 is MNHNS and CDR2 SASEGT. The CDR3 runs to 15 residues. V was trimmed by 1 base and J by 5 bases, leaving 12 bases between them. CDR3 loop: CASSEVRSGENIQYF. The DNA for the CDR3 is TGTGCCAGCAGTGAAGTTCGGTCAGGGGAAAACATTCAGTACTTC.

The chain is built from TRBV24-1 and TRBJ1-2; 8 bases fit TRBD1. There are 13 residues in the CDR3. CDR1 and CDR2 from the germline V gene are KGHDR and SFDVKD. Trimming removed 3 bases from V and 8 bases from J; junction bases left unmatched: 4. The CDR3 coding sequence is TGTGCCACCAGTGATCGGACAGGGATAGGCTACACCTTC. Protein sequence: CATSDRTGIGYTF.

This chain connects TRBV6-1 to TRBJ2-7, with TRBD2 identical over 11 bases. The CDR3 has 17 residues. Trimming took 4 bases from V and 2 from J; bases not matched to a gene: 10. CDR1 is MNHNS, CDR2 SASEGT, per germline. This CDR3 reads CASSATSGGAGAYEQYF. The CDR3 DNA sequence: TGTGCCAGCAGTGCCACTAGCGGGGGAGCGGGAGCCTACGAGCAGTACTTC.

The V gene is TRBV5-1, the J gene TRBJ1-4; TRBD1 matches at 7 bases. The CDR3 is 17 amino acids. The V segment lost 4 bases and the J segment 4 bases; nucleotides outside the gene matches: 13. Germline CDR1 is SGHRS and CDR2 is YFSETQ. The DNA of the CDR3 is TGCGCCAGCAGCAGACTGGCGGCGGACAGGCGTAATGAAAAACTGTTTTTT. It specifies CASSRLAADRRNEKLFF. The complete variable domain, with remaining parts taken from reference TRBV5-1 and TRBJ1-4, reads KAGVTQTPRYLIKTRGQQVTLSCSPISGHRSVSWYQQTPGQGLQFLFEYFSETQRNKGNFPGRFSGRQFSNSRSEMNVSTLELGDSALYLCASSRLAADRRNEKLFFGSGTQLSVL.

This chain connects TRBV19 to TRBJ1-2; D not certain. Germline CDR1 reads LNHDA; CDR2 reads SQIVND (reference sequence). This CDR3 has 14 residues. Trimming pared 2 bases from V and 3 bases from J, leaving 10 bases between. CDR3 in DNA: TGTGCCAGTAGTATACCGGGTGTTCACTATGGCTACACCTTC. Its translation is CASSIPGVHYGYTF.

This clone came up once. The chain carries TRBV28 and TRBJ2-2, with D possibly TRBD1 on 6 matching bases. Trimming cost V 5 bases and J 5 bases, with 18 bases left between them. Germline V gene data show CDR1 as MDHEN and CDR2 as SYDVKM. The CDR3 extends over 16 amino acids. CDR3 coding DNA: TGTGCCAGCAGTGACCCGGGACACACGGGGACCGGGGAGCTGTTTTTT. Translation: CASSDPGHTGTGELFF.

V is TRBV4-1 and J is TRBJ2-5, with a tentative D call TRBD2 (5 bases). CDR1 MGHRA and CDR2 YSYEKL come from the germline V gene. V lost 6 bases, J lost 1 base, and 9 bases lay in between. CDR3 length: 13 residues. The CDR3 DNA is TGCGCCAGCAGTCGCGGGCCCCAAGAGACCCAGTACTTC. Translation: CASSRGPQETQYF.

The chain combines TRBV19 with TRBJ2-7; D unclear. The CDR3 spans 14 residues. Trimming left V 1 base short and J 4 bases short, with 11 bases between. Germline V gene lookup returns CDR1 LNHDA and CDR2 SQIVND (reference sequence). Here the CDR3 reads CASSIVGQIYEQYF. As DNA, the CDR3 is TGTGCCAGTAGTATAGTTGGGCAGATATACGAGCAGTACTTC.

The CDR3 reads CASSISTGLVNTEAFF. CDR3 in DNA: TGTGCCAGTAGTATCTCGACAGGGCTAGTGAACACTGAAGCTTTCTTT. The chain is built from TRBV19 and TRBJ1-1, with 7 bases fitting TRBD1. Trimming removed 3 bases from V and 0 bases from J; junction bases left unmatched: 7. The length of the CDR3 is 16 residues. Germline V gene data show CDR1 as LNHDA and CDR2 as SQIVND (reference sequence).

The chain carries TRBV7-9 and TRBJ1-2, with D possibly matching TRBD1 (6 bases). Deletions cut 5 bases from V and 5 bases from J, with 12 bases between. Germline V gene sequence: CDR1 SEHNR, CDR2 FQNEAQ (reference sequence). The CDR3 extends over 13 amino acids. The CDR3: CASSPQGTYGYTF. CDR3 nucleotides: TGTGCCAGCAGCCCTCAAGGGACATATGGCTACACCTTC. Supplemented by reference TRBV7-9 and TRBJ1-2, the full variable domain reads DTGVSQNPRHKITKRGQNVTFRCDPISEHNRLYWYRQTLGQGPEFLTYFQNEAQLEKSRLLSDRFSAERPKGSFSTLEIQRTEQGDSAMYLCASSPQGTYGYTFGSGTRLTVV.

The chain couples TRBV28 to TRBJ1-6; 9 nucleotides align to TRBD1. The germline V gene has CDR1 MDHEN and CDR2 SYDVKM. V lost 7 bases and J lost 6; bases outside the gene matches: 13. This CDR3 has 17 residues. The CDR3 DNA sequence: TGTGCCAGCAAACCCGTGACAGGGGGTGGGATTAATTCACCCCTCCACTTT. Translating it yields CASKPVTGGGINSPLHF.

V and J are TRBV7-3 and TRBJ1-1; D unresolved. Per germline, CDR1 SGHTA and CDR2 FQGTGA. V was clipped by 3 bases and J by 0 bases, with 8 bases between them. This CDR3 is built from 14 residues. CDR3 sequence reads: CASSFGGMNTEAFF. CDR3 bases: TGTGCCAGCAGCTTTGGAGGCATGAACACTGAAGCTTTCTTT.

The chain employs TRBV29-1 and TRBJ2-5, with 11 bases identical to TRBD2. CDR1 SQVTM and CDR2 ANQGSEA come from the germline V gene. Trimming at V came to 6 bases and at J to 3 bases, leaving 6 bases not matched to a gene. The CDR3 has 14 amino acids. The CDR3 coding sequence is TGCAGCGTGTGGTCGACTAGCGGGGAAGAGACCCAGTACTTC. This translates into CSVWSTSGEETQYF.

This chain joins TRBV2 and TRBJ1-5, with 7 nucleotides matching TRBD1. The CDR3 is made up of 18 amino acids. V lost 6 bases to trimming and J lost 0 bases; unmatched junction nucleotides: 14. In germline, CDR1 is SNHLY, CDR2 FYNNEI. The DNA of the CDR3 is TGTGCCAGCAGATTGACAGGGAAAGGGGGAGATAGCAATCAGCCCCAGCATTTT. This encodes CASRLTGKGGDSNQPQHF.

The chain employs TRBV3-1 (or the pseudogene TRBV3-2) and TRBJ2-1; D call uncertain. The germline V gene encodes CDR1 LGHDT and CDR2 YNNKEL (reference sequence). The CDR3 runs 13 residues. V was shortened by 6 bases and J by 0 bases, with 6 bases between the two germline ends. The CDR3 loop reads CASRSRSYNEQFF. The CDR3 DNA reads TGTGCCAGCAGGAGCCGCTCCTACAATGAGCAGTTCTTC.

The rearrangement uses TRBV27 and TRBJ1-5, with 7 nucleotides matching TRBD1. The V gene end was trimmed by 6 bases and the J gene end by 2 bases; junction bases not matched to a gene: 4. This CDR3 has 14 residues. CDR1 and CDR2 (germline): MNHEY, SMNVEV (reference sequence). CDR3 sequence: CASSPGQGNQPQHF. The CDR3 DNA follows: TGTGCCAGCAGCCCCGGACAGGGCAATCAGCCCCAGCATTTT.